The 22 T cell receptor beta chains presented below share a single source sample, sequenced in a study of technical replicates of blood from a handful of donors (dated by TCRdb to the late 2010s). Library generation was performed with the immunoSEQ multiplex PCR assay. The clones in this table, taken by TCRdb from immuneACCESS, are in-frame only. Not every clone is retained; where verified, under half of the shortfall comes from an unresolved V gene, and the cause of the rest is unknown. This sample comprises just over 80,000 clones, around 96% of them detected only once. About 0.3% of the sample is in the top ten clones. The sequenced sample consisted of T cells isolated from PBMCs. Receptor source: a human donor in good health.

CDR3 DNA sequence: TGTGCCAGCAGCGCCGGGACATCAGGAAACACCATATATTTT. Protein: CASSAGTSGNTIYF. The chain has TRBV9 and TRBJ1-3; D is possibly TRBD1 (6 bases). The CDR3 covers 14 residues. V dropped 3 bases and J dropped 4 bases, with 11 bases sitting between them. From germline, CDR1 is SGDLS and CDR2 YYNGEE.

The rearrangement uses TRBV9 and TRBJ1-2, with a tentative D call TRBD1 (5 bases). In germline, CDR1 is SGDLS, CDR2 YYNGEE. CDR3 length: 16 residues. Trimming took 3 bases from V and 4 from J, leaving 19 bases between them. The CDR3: CASSGIRVGAGYGYTF. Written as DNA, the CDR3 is TGTGCCAGCAGCGGGATCAGGGTAGGGGCTGGCTATGGCTACACCTTC.

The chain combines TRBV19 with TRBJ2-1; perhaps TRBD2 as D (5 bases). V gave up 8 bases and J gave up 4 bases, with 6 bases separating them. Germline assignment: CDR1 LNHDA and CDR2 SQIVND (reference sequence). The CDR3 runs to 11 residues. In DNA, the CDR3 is TGTGCCAGTGGACTGTACAATGAGCAGTTCTTC. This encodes CASGLYNEQFF.

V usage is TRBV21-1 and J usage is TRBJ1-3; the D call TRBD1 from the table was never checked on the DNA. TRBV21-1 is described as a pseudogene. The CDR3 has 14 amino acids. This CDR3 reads CASSGQGGGNTIYF. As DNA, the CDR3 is TGTGCCAGCAGCGGGCAGGGGGGAGGAAACACCATATATTTT.

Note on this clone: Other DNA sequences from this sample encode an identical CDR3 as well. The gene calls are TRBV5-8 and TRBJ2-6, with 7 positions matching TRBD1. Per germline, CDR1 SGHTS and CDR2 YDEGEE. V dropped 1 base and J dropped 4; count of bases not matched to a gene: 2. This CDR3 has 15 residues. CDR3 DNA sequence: TGTGCCAGCAGCTTGAGGGGGCCAGGGGCCAACGTCCTGACTTTC. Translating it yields CASSLRGPGANVLTF.

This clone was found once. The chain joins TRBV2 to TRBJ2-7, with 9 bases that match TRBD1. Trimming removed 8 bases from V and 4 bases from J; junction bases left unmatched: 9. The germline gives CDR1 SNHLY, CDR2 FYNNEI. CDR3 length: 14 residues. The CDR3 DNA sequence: TGTGCCAGCTTTAAAGGACAGGGGACATACGAGCAGTACTTC. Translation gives CASFKGQGTYEQYF.

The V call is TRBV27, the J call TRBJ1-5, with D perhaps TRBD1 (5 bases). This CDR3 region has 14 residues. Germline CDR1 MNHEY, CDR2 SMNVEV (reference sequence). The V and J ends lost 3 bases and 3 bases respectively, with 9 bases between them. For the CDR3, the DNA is TGTGCCAGCAGTTTCCGGGGGGACAATCAGCCCCAGCATTTT. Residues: CASSFRGDNQPQHF.

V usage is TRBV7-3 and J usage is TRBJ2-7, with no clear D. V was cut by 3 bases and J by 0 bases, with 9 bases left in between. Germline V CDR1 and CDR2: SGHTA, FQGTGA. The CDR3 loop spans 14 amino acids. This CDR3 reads CASSFSHGSYEQYF. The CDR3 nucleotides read TGTGCCAGCAGCTTTTCTCACGGCTCCTACGAGCAGTACTTC.

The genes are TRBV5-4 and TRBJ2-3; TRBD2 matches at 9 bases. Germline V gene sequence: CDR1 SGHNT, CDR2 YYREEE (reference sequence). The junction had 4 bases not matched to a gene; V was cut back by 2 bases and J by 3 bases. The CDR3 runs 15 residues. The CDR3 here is CASSFGGRGTDTQYF. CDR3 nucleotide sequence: TGTGCCAGCAGCTTTGGCGGGAGGGGGACAGATACGCAGTATTTT.

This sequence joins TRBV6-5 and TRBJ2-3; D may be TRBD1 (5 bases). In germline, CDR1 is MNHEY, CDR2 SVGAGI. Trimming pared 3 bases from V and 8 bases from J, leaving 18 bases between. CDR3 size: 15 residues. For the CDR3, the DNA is TGTGCCAGCAGTTATTTTCCTAATCTTCAGGGTACGCAGTATTTT. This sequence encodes CASSYFPNLQGTQYF.

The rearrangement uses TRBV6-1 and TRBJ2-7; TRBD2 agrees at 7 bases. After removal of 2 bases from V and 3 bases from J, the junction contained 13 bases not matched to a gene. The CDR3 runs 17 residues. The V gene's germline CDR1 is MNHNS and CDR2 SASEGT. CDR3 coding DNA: TGTGCCAGCAGTGAAATGTTAAGCGGGACCAAAATCTACGAGCAGTACTTC. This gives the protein CASSEMLSGTKIYEQYF.

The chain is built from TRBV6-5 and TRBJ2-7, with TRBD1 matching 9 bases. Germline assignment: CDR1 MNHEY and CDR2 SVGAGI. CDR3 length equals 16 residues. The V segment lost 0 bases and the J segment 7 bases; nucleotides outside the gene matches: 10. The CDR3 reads CASSYSGQGIGREQYF. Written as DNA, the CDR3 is TGTGCCAGCAGTTACTCCGGACAGGGGATCGGAAGGGAGCAGTACTTC.

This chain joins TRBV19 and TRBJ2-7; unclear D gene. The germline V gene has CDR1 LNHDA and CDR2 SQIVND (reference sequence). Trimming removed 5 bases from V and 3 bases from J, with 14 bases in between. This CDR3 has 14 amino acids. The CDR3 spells CASSAQVTLYEQYF. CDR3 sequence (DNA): TGTGCCAGTAGTGCACAAGTTACCCTCTACGAGCAGTACTTC.

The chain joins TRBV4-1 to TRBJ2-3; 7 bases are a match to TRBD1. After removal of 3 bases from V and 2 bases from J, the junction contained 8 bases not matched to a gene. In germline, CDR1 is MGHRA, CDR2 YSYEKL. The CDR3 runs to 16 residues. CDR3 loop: CASSQSPGQYTDTQYF. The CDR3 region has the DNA TGCGCCAGCAGCCAGTCCCCGGGACAGTACACAGATACGCAGTATTTT.

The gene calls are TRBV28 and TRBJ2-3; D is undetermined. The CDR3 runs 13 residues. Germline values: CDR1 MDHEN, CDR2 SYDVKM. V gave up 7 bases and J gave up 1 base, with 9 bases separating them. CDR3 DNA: TGTGCCAGCATCGTTGGAGGCACAGATACGCAGTATTTT. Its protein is CASIVGGTDTQYF.

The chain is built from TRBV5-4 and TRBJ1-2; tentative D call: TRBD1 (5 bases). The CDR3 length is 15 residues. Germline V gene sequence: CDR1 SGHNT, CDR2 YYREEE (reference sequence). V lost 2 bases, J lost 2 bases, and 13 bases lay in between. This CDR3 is CASSFGAGKNYGYTF. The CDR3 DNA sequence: TGTGCCAGCAGCTTTGGGGCAGGGAAGAACTATGGCTACACCTTC.

In nucleotides, the CDR3 is TGTGCCAGCAGCCAGGGACAGGGGGGTATCAATGAGCAGTTCTTC. Residues: CASSQGQGGINEQFF. The chain employs TRBV7-3 and TRBJ2-1; 11 bases agree with TRBD1. With 5 bases clipped from V and 6 bases from J, the junction kept 6 bases outside the gene matches. This CDR3 has 15 residues. Looked up from germline, CDR1 is SGHTA and CDR2 is FQGTGA. The full variable domain, in which reference TRBV7-3 and TRBJ2-1 provide the parts outside the CDR3, is GAGVSQTPSNKVTEKGKYVELRCDPISGHTALYWYRQSLGQGPEFLIYFQGTGAADDSGLPNDRFFAVRPEGSVSTLKIQRTERGDSAVYLCASSQGQGGINEQFFGPGTRLTVL.

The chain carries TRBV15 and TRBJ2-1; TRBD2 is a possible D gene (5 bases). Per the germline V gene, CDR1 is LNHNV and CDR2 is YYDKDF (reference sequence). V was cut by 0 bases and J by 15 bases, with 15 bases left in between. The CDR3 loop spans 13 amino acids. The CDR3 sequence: CATSRDFGENPFF. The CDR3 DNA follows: TGTGCCACCAGCAGAGATTTTGGGGAGAACCCGTTCTTC.

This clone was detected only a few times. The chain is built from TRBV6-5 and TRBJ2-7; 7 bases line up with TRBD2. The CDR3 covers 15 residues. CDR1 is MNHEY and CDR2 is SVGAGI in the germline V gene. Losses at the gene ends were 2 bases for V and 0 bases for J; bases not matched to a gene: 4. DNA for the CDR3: TGTGCCAGCAGTTACGAAGCTAGCGGCTCCTACGAGCAGTACTTC. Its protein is CASSYEASGSYEQYF.

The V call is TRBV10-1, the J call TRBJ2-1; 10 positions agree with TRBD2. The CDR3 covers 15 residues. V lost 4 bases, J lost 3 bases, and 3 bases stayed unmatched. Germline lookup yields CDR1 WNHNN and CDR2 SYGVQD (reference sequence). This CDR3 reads CASSARLAGYNEQFF. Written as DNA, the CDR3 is TGCGCCAGCAGTGCCCGACTAGCGGGCTACAATGAGCAGTTCTTC.

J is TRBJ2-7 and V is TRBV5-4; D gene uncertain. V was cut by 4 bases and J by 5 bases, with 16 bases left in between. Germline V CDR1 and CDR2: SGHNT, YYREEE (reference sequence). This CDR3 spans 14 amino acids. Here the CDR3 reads CASSVMSRIHEQYF. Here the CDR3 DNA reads TGTGCCAGCAGCGTAATGTCCAGAATCCACGAGCAGTACTTC.

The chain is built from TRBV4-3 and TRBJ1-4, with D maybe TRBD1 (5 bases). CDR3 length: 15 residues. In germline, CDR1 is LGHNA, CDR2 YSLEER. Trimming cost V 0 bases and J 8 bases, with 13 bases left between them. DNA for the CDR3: TGCGCCAGCAGCCAAGAGACAGAAGTGGGGGAAAAACTGTTTTTT. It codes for CASSQETEVGEKLFF.